This passage covers 15 T cell receptor beta chains from one sample sequenced in a study of T cell responses to AZD1222 COVID-19 vaccine. Some clones are missing from TCRdb's copy, which holds only in-frame ones; the method was immunoSEQ multiplex PCR. The table has about 180,000 clones, about 86% seen once. Sample: peripheral blood, taken 28 days after the second AZD1222 dose. These receptors were taken from an adult who received the AZD1222 COVID-19 vaccine.

The chain links TRBV5-1 to TRBJ2-2; D perhaps matches TRBD2 (5 bases). The CDR3 loop spans 13 amino acids. With 4 bases removed from V and 2 bases from J, the gap between germline ends came to 6 bases. Germline V lookup: CDR1 SGHRS, CDR2 YFSETQ. This chain's CDR3 is CASSRENTGELFF. The CDR3 nucleotides read TGCGCCAGCAGCCGGGAAAACACCGGGGAGCTGTTTTTT.

The chain carries TRBV2 and TRBJ1-1, with D unclear. Trimming removed 11 bases at V and 0 bases at J, with 10 bases between. The CDR3 consists of 12 residues. The germline V gene encodes CDR1 SNHLY and CDR2 FYNNEI. The DNA of the CDR3 is TGTGCCTCCCAGCGACTGAACACTGAAGCTTTCTTT. Translated: CASQRLNTEAFF.

The CDR3: CASSSNRAQETQYF. The DNA of the CDR3 is TGTGCCAGCAGTTCCAACAGGGCCCAAGAGACCCAGTACTTC. The chain combines TRBV27 with TRBJ2-5, with D perhaps TRBD1 (6 bases). Trimming left V 4 bases short and J 1 base short, with 10 bases between. Looked up from germline, CDR1 is MNHEY and CDR2 is SMNVEV (reference sequence). The CDR3 contains 14 residues.

The rearrangement links TRBV28 to TRBJ1-2; D remains ambiguous. This CDR3 has 14 residues. The germline gives CDR1 MDHEN, CDR2 SYDVKM. The V and J ends lost 3 bases and 5 bases respectively, with 13 bases between them. CDR3 coding DNA: TGTGCCAGCAGTTTTGCAGAACTAATTTATGGCTACACCTTC. This codes for CASSFAELIYGYTF.

This clone was counted between two and nine times. This chain uses TRBV6-2 or TRBV6-3 with TRBJ2-2; D might be TRBD1 (5 bases). The CDR3 loop spans 13 amino acids. V was pared by 6 bases and J by 5 bases, with 10 bases between. Germline loops: CDR1 MNHEY, CDR2 SVGEGT. The CDR3 sequence is CASSLQETGELFF. The DNA of the CDR3 is TGTGCCAGCAGCCTACAGGAAACCGGGGAGCTGTTTTTT.

This chain uses TRBV27 with TRBJ1-4; maybe TRBD1 (5 bases). V dropped 5 bases and J dropped 0 bases, with 7 bases sitting between them. Germline CDR1 reads MNHEY; CDR2 reads SMNVEV (reference sequence). This CDR3 spans 14 amino acids. CDR3 in amino acids: CASSQGATNEKLFF. CDR3 nucleotides: TGTGCCAGCAGTCAGGGTGCAACTAATGAAAAACTGTTTTTT.

The CDR3 DNA follows: TGTGCCAGCAGCAGGGTAACTAGCGGGGGACTTTTAGAGCAGTACTTC. Translating it yields CASSRVTSGGLLEQYF. V usage is TRBV9 and J usage is TRBJ2-7; 11 bases align to TRBD2. The CDR3 is 16 amino acids. Germline CDR1 and CDR2: SGDLS and YYNGEE. Trimming cost V 4 bases and J 7 bases; bases outside gene matches: 13.

This clone was picked up a small number of times. J is TRBJ2-1 and V is TRBV5-1, with 11 bases fitting TRBD2. The V gene end was trimmed by 5 bases and the J gene end by 5 bases; junction bases not matched to a gene: 3. The V gene's germline CDR1 is SGHRS and CDR2 YFSETQ. The CDR3 consists of 14 residues. Here the CDR3 reads CASRTSGADNEQFF. CDR3 coding DNA: TGCGCCAGCAGGACTAGCGGGGCTGACAATGAGCAGTTCTTC.

CDR3 residues: CASSSKTPNTEAFF. CDR3 sequence (DNA): TGTGCCAGCAGTTCAAAGACACCGAACACTGAAGCTTTCTTT. V and J are TRBV6-5 and TRBJ1-1, with D hard to call. This CDR3 is built from 14 residues. CDR1 is MNHEY and CDR2 is SVGAGI in the germline V gene. V gave up 4 bases and J gave up 1 base, with 10 bases separating them.

The V gene is TRBV12-3 or TRBV12-4, the J gene TRBJ2-5; D gene uncertain. V gave up 6 bases and J gave up 4 bases, with 9 bases separating them. CDR3 size: 12 residues. The CDR3 reads CASSPTGETQYF. The CDR3 nucleotides are TGTGCCAGCAGCCCGACCGGAGAGACCCAGTACTTC.

The chain has TRBV4-1 and TRBJ2-7, with a weak D call TRBD2 (6 bases). CDR1 and CDR2 from the germline V gene are MGHRA and YSYEKL. The ends were cut back, 0 bases at V and 7 bases at J, with 10 bases in the middle. The CDR3 covers 13 residues. CDR3 sequence reads: CASSQDSGREQYF. The CDR3 nucleotides read TGCGCCAGCAGCCAAGATTCGGGGAGGGAGCAGTACTTC.

The chain uses TRBV30 and TRBJ2-2; TRBD1 might be the D (6 bases). V shed 4 bases and J shed 2 bases, with 14 bases lying between them. This CDR3 spans 15 amino acids. CDR1 GTSNPN and CDR2 SVGIG come from the germline V gene (reference sequence). CDR3 nucleotides: TGTGCCTGGATCTTGGGACATCGAAACACCGGGGAGCTGTTTTTT. It is translated as CAWILGHRNTGELFF.

The chain carries TRBV7-6 and TRBJ2-5; 8 positions agree with TRBD1. CDR1 and CDR2 (germline): SGHVS, FNYEAQ. V shed 2 bases, J shed 4 bases, and the junction held 9 bases outside the gene matches. This CDR3 has 16 residues. The DNA of the CDR3 is TGTGCCAGCAGCTTAATGGCAGGGGGCGGAGGAGAGACCCAGTACTTC. This codes for CASSLMAGGGGETQYF.

The chain recombines TRBV27 with TRBJ2-2; D assignment may be TRBD1 or TRBD2 (6 bases each). This CDR3 spans 16 amino acids. The germline V and J ends were trimmed by 1 base and 0 bases, with 9 bases remaining between them. Germline V gives CDR1 MNHEY, CDR2 SMNVEV (reference sequence). CDR3: CASSLYGGPNTGELFF. The CDR3 region has the DNA TGTGCCAGCAGTTTATACGGGGGCCCGAACACCGGGGAGCTGTTTTTT.

V usage is TRBV28 and J usage is TRBJ2-7; 10 nucleotides match TRBD1. Trimming cost V 11 bases and J 5 bases; bases outside gene matches: 9. CDR1 is MDHEN and CDR2 is SYDVKM in the germline V gene. The CDR3 runs 13 residues. This chain's CDR3 is CAGQGGGEHEQYF. Here the CDR3 DNA reads TGTGCCGGACAGGGGGGAGGAGAGCACGAGCAGTACTTC.